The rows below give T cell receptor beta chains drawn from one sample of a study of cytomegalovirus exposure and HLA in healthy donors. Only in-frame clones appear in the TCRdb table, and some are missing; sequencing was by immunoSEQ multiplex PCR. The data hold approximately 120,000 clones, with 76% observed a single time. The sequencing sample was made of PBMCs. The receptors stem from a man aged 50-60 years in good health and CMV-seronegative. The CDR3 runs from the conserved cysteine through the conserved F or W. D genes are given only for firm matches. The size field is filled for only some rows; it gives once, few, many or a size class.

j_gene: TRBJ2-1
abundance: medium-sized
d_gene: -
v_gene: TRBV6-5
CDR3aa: CASSIGDTSYNEQFF
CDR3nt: TGTGCCAGCAGTATCGGGGACACCTCCTACAATGAGCAGTTCTTC

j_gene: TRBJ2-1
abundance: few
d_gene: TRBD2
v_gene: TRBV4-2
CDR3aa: CASRQTSDRYNEQFF
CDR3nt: TGTGCCAGCAGGCAAACTAGCGATCGCTACAATGAGCAGTTCTTC

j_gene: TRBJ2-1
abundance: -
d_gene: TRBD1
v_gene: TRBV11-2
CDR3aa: CASRPWGGQGYNEQFF
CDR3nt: TGTGCCAGCAGACCTTGGGGGGGACAGGGATACAATGAGCAGTTCTTC

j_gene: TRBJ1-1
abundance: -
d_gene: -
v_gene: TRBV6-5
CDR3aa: CASSRQVRNTEAFF
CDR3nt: TGTGCCAGCAGCCGACAGGTCAGGAACACTGAAGCTTTCTTT

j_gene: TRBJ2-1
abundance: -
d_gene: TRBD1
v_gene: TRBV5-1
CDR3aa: CASSAGQGTNEQFF
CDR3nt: TGCGCCAGCAGCGCGGGACAGGGGACGAATGAGCAGTTCTTC

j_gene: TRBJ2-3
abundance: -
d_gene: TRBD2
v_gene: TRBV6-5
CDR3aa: CASSPLAGGLYTQYF
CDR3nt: TGTGCCAGCAGTCCTCTAGCGGGGGGCCTCTATACGCAGTATTTT

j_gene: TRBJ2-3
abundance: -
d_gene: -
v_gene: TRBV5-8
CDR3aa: CASSLALDSTSTDTQYF
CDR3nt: TGTGCCAGCAGCTTGGCCCTGGACAGCACTAGCACAGATACGCAGTATTTT

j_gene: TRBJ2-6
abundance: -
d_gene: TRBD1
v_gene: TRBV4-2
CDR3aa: CASSQGTGGRPSGANVLTF
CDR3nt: TGTGCCAGCAGCCAAGGAACAGGGGGCCGACCCTCTGGGGCCAACGTCCTGACTTTC

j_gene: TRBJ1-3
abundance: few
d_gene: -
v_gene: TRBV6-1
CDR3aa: CASCSGYSTIYF
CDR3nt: TGTGCCAGCTGTAGCGGGTACAGCACCATATATTTT

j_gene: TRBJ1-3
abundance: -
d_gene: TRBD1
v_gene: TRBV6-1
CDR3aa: CASSAFYRGQGNTIYF
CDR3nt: TGTGCCAGCAGTGCATTTTACAGGGGTCAGGGAAACACCATATATTTT

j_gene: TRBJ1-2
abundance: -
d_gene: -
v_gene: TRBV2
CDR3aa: CASSPLGRVTDYGYTF
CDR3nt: TGTGCCAGCAGCCCCCTTGGGCGGGTTACAGACTATGGCTACACCTTC

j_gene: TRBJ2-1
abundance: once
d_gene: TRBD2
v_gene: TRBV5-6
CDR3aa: CASVGLSGGGNEQFF
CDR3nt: TGTGCCAGCGTGGGTCTTAGCGGGGGGGGAAATGAGCAGTTCTTC

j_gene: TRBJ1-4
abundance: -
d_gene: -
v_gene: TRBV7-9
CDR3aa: CSSSLGSYEKLFF
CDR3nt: TGTTCCAGCAGCTTGGGGAGCTATGAAAAACTGTTTTTT

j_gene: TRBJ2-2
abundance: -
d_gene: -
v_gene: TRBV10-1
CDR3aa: CASSAPGELFF
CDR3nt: TGCGCCAGCAGTGCTCCGGGGGAGCTGTTTTTT

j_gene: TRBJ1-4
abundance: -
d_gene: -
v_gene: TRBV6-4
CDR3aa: CASSNAVPTNEKLFF
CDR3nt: TGTGCCAGCAGCAACGCGGTGCCAACTAATGAAAAACTGTTTTTT

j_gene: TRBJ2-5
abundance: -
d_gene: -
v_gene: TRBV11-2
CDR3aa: CASSLSDGSQETQYF
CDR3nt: TGTGCCAGCAGCTTGTCCGACGGGTCGCAAGAGACCCAGTACTTC